Listed here are 7 T cell receptor beta chains from one sample, sequenced in a study of blood T cell repertoires in COVID-19. Clones were read by immunoSEQ multiplex PCR, and TCRdb kept only the in-frame ones, dropping some. This table has nearly 110,000 clones, just over 90% appearing once. Sequencing was performed on peripheral blood. The receptor set was obtained from a woman in her twenties or thirties with acute or convalescent COVID-19.

CDR3 residues: CASSLAGGSEQFF. CDR3 in DNA: TGTGCCAGCAGTTTGGCCGGGGGTTCTGAGCAGTTCTTC. The chain carries TRBV28 and TRBJ2-1, with D perhaps matching TRBD2 (6 bases). This CDR3 is built from 13 residues. V was shortened by 3 bases and J by 9 bases, with 12 bases between the two germline ends. The germline CDR1 and CDR2 sequences are MDHEN and SYDVKM.

V is TRBV10-3 and J is TRBJ1-2; D gene unclear. V lost 2 bases to trimming and J lost 7 bases, with 14 bases between them. The CDR3 runs to 14 residues. Germline loops: CDR1 ENHRY, CDR2 SYGVKD. CDR3 in amino acids: CAISEERVSRGYTF. The CDR3 DNA reads as TGTGCCATCAGTGAGGAGAGAGTTTCACGTGGCTACACCTTC.

A single count supports this clone. The chain uses TRBV30 and TRBJ2-7, with D perhaps TRBD1 (7 bases). CDR1 and CDR2 from the germline V gene are GTSNPN and SVGIG (reference sequence). The CDR3 is 13 residues long. Trimming took off 3 bases at V and 0 bases at J, with 9 bases between the two ends. Here the CDR3 reads CAWSRGDSYEQYF. The CDR3 DNA follows: TGTGCCTGGAGCAGGGGGGACTCCTACGAGCAGTACTTC.

CDR3 amino acids: CASSRGTTGLEYGYTF. The CDR3 DNA reads as TGTGCCAGCAGCCGCGGAACGACAGGGCTGGAATATGGCTACACCTTC. The gene calls are TRBV7-2 and TRBJ1-2, with 7 bases lining up with TRBD1. Germline V gene sequence: CDR1 SGHTA, CDR2 FQGNSA. The V segment lost 5 bases and the J segment 5 bases; nucleotides outside the gene matches: 14. CDR3 length: 16 amino acids.

The chain combines TRBV7-6 with TRBJ2-7, with D perhaps TRBD1 (6 bases). CDR3 length: 15 residues. V was shortened by 7 bases and J by 3 bases, with 19 bases between the two germline ends. The germline V gene encodes CDR1 SGHVS and CDR2 FNYEAQ. The CDR3 region has the DNA TGTGCCAGCACCCTCGGATCGGCAGGGGACTACGAGCAGTACTTC. This translates into CASTLGSAGDYEQYF.

V is TRBV19 and J is TRBJ2-2, with 10 bases matching TRBD2. V was pared by 7 bases and J by 7 bases, with 9 bases of the junction left unmatched. Germline lookup yields CDR1 LNHDA and CDR2 SQIVND (reference sequence). CDR3 length: 15 amino acids. CDR3 residues: CASNGLAGVIGELFF. The CDR3 DNA is TGTGCCAGTAATGGGCTAGCGGGAGTGATCGGGGAGCTGTTTTTT. The variable domain in full, with the rest retrieved from reference TRBV19 and TRBJ2-2, is DGGITQSPKYLFRKEGQNVTLSCEQNLNHDAMYWYRQDPGQGLRLIYYSQIVNDFQKGDIAEGYSVSREKKESFPLTVTSAQKNPTAFYLCASNGLAGVIGELFFGEGSRLTVL.

V is TRBV30 and J is TRBJ1-2; D is ambiguous. Trimming removed 0 bases from V and 1 base from J, with 6 bases in between. The germline gives CDR1 GTSNPN, CDR2 SVGIG (reference sequence). The CDR3 sequence is 13 residues long. This chain's CDR3 is CAWSVGLNYGYTF. As DNA, the CDR3 is TGTGCCTGGAGTGTGGGCCTTAACTATGGCTACACCTTC.